These 12 T cell receptor beta chains originate from one sample sequenced in a study of T cell repertoires in cytomegalovirus infection (dated by TCRdb to about 2019). Their specific antigens are unknown. The sample's treatment or condition label, decoded: in vitro stimulation with specific CMV peptide epitopes to enrich CMV-specific T cells. Sequencing used an Illumina HiSeq 1500. TCRdb reanalyzed the raw reads on its own, using fastp at Q25 for trimming and MiXCR for clone calling, and kept in-frame beta chains. Rows are combined by CDR3 protein, so each entry shows the most common genes and DNA. The sample table contains 650,000 to 900,000 distinct CDR3 sequences; only one count was recorded for approximately 32% of them. The top ten clonotypes cover approximately 13% of the sample. This specimen was cultured CD8+ T cells from PBMCs, taken from culture after CMV antigen stimulation. All receptors come from a human donor in good health (CMV status not recorded). Some clones in this sample may be carry-over from other donors' samples.

This clonotype came up a few times. The rearrangement joins TRBV6-2 or TRBV6-3 to TRBJ2-7; possible D gene TRBD1, 5 bases. CDR1 and CDR2 (germline): MNHEY, SVGEGT. The CDR3 extends over 12 amino acids. V was trimmed by 5 bases and J by 6 bases, leaving 11 bases between them. CDR3 DNA: TGTGCCAGCAGTCCCGCAGGGCGCGAGCAGTACGTC. Encoded protein: CASSPAGREQYV.

Comment on this clonotype: This may arise from a read error, as a much more abundant clone is one base away. CDR3 residues: CASRPGQRKRDEQLF. The CDR3 DNA is TGTGCCAGCAGACCGGGACAGCGGAAAAGAGATGAGCAGCTCTTC. This chain connects TRBV6-1 to TRBJ2-1; 7 bases are shared with TRBD1. The CDR3 runs to 15 residues. CDR1 and CDR2 (germline): MNHNS, SASEGT.

This clonotype has only a few counts. The chain carries TRBV12-3 or TRBV12-4 and TRBJ1-1; D unclear. This CDR3 comprises 13 residues. V was trimmed by 3 bases and J by 2 bases, leaving 7 bases between them. CDR3 nucleotides: TGTGCCAGCAGTTTTCCCCGTAACACTGAAGCTTTCTTT. It yields the protein CASSFPRNTEAFF.

The chain links TRBV5-6 to TRBJ2-1; possibly TRBD2 for D (5 bases). The germline V gene encodes CDR1 SGHDT and CDR2 YYEEEE. The CDR3 runs to 13 residues. V dropped 1 base and J dropped 8 bases, with 10 bases sitting between them. CDR3 in amino acids: CASSLWESDEQFF. In DNA, the CDR3 is TGTGCCAGCAGCTTGTGGGAGTCGGATGAGCAGTTCTTC.

A remark on this clonotype: A much bigger clone sits one base away, suggesting this may be a read error. The chain couples TRBV7-2 to TRBJ1-5; D gene uncertain. Per the germline V gene, CDR1 is SGHTA and CDR2 is FQGNSA. Trimming took off 0 bases at V and 6 bases at J, with 18 bases between the two ends. The length of the CDR3 is 17 residues. The CDR3 nucleotides are TGTGCCAGCAGCTTAGCCGCAGACGGGGAATGGAGTCAGCCCCAGCATTTT. Translated, it gives CASSLAADGEWSQPQHF.

This chain uses TRBV6-1 with TRBJ2-7; TRBD1 agrees at 8 bases. The CDR3 length is 13 residues. CDR1 MNHNS and CDR2 SASEGT come from the germline V gene. V was pared by 6 bases and J by 5 bases, with 6 bases of the junction left unmatched. The CDR3: CASSSTGVHEQYV. The CDR3 DNA reads as TGTGCCAGCAGCTCGACAGGGGTACACGAGCAGTACGTC.

The rearrangement uses TRBV27 and TRBJ1-5; 7 positions agree with TRBD1. Germline-derived CDR1 and CDR2 are MNHEY and SMNVEV (reference sequence). V trimming: 10 bases; J trimming: 11 bases; junction bases outside the gene matches: 11. The CDR3 extends over 12 amino acids. The CDR3 loop is CATSTGILSQHF. The CDR3 DNA reads TGTGCCACTTCGACAGGGATTTTGTCCCAGCATTTT.

This chain connects TRBV7-9 to TRBJ2-7; D gene unclear. V lost 1 base and J 6 bases, leaving 10 bases between the germline ends. Germline assignment: CDR1 SEHNR and CDR2 FQNEAQ (reference sequence). The CDR3 runs to 13 residues. This CDR3 is CASSLGAAAEQYF. For the CDR3, the DNA is TGTGCCAGCAGCTTAGGGGCTGCTGCCGAGCAGTACTTC.

Of note for this clonotype: A much larger clone differs by one base, so this may be a read error. The CDR3 sequence: CANSLLGANEKLFF. The CDR3 nucleotides read TGTGCCAACAGTTTACTCGGAGCTAATGAAAAACTGTTTTTT. This chain joins TRBV12-3 or TRBV12-4 and TRBJ1-4; no definite D call. The CDR3 contains 14 residues.

This clonotype was seen only a few times. V and J are TRBV6-6 and TRBJ2-7, with D possibly being TRBD1 (5 bases). Germline V CDR1 and CDR2: MNHNY, SVGAGI (reference sequence). The CDR3 is 14 amino acids. V was shortened by 3 bases and J by 6 bases, with 15 bases between the two germline ends. The CDR3 spells CASSYLQVSGEQYV. CDR3 DNA: TGTGCCAGCAGTTATTTACAGGTCTCCGGCGAGCAGTACGTC.

J is TRBJ2-7 and V is TRBV6-6; TRBD1 or TRBD2 may be the D gene (5 bases each). Trimming shortened V by 5 bases and J by 6 bases, and 14 bases separated the two germline ends. Germline loops: CDR1 MNHNY, CDR2 SVGAGI (reference sequence). The CDR3 consists of 13 residues. CDR3 nucleotide sequence: TGTGCCAGCAGTGAGGGGTACATCACCGAGCAGTACGTC. This translates into CASSEGYITEQYV.

On this clonotype itself: The junction and the germline gene differ at one end; a read error may be behind it. This chain links TRBV19 with TRBJ2-1, with D tentatively TRBD1 (6 bases). Germline CDR1 LNHDA, CDR2 SQIVND (reference sequence). CDR3 length: 16 amino acids. The CDR3 here is CANSPTDRNTNNEQFF. The DNA for the CDR3 is TGTGCCAATAGTCCGACTGACAGGAATACTAACAATGAGCAGTTCTTC.